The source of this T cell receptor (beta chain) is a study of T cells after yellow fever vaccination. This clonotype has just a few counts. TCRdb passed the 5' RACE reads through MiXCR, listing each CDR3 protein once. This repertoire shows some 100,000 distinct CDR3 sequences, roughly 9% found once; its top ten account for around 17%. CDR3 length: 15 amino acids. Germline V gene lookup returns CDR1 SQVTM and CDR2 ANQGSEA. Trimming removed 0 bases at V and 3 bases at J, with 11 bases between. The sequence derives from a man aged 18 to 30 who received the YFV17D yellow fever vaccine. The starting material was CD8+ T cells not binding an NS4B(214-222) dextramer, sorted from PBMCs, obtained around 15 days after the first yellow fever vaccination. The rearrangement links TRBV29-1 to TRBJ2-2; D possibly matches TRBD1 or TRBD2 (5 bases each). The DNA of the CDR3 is TGCAGCGTTGAAGAGTTAACGGGACACACCGGGGAGCTGTTTTTT. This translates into CSVEELTGHTGELFF.